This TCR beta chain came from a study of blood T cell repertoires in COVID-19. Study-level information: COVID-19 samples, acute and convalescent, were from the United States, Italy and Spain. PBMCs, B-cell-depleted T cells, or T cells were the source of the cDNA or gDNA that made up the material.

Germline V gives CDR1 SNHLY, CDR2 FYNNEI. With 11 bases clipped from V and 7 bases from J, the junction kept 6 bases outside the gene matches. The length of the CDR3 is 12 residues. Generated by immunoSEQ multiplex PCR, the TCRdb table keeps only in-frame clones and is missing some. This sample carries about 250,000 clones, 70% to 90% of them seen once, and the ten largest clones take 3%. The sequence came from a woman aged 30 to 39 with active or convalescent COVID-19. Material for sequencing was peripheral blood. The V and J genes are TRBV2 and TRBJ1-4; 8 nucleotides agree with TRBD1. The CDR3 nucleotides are TGTGCCGGAGGGACAGGCGGTGAAAAACTGTTTTTT. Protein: CAGGTGGEKLFF.